Listed here are 15 T cell receptor beta chains from one sample, sequenced in a study of shared clonotypes between healthy human individuals. The repertoire was sequenced with immunoSEQ multiplex PCR; TCRdb's copy has only in-frame clones and lacks some. Counted here are about 500,000 clones, approximately 80% occurring once; the ten biggest clones make up around 12%. The source material was PBMCs. These receptors were taken from a woman in her 40s in good health. Some clones in this sample may be carry-over from other donors' samples.

The chain couples TRBV5-4 to TRBJ2-3; no clear D. The germline V gene encodes CDR1 SGHNT and CDR2 YYREEE (reference sequence). With 0 bases removed from V and 0 bases from J, the gap between germline ends came to 8 bases. The CDR3 loop spans 15 amino acids. The CDR3 DNA follows: TGTGCCAGCAGCTTGGGCGGTTCTAGCACAGATACGCAGTATTTT. Encoded protein: CASSLGGSSTDTQYF. Full variable domain (rest looked up from reference TRBV5-4 and TRBJ2-3): ETGVTQSPTHLIKTRGQQVTLRCSSQSGHNTVSWYQQALGQGPQFIFQYYREEENGRGNFPPRFSGLQFPNYSSELNVNALELDDSALYLCASSLGGSSTDTQYFGPGTRLTVL.

The gene calls are TRBV28 and TRBJ1-4; D unresolved. Trimming took off 9 bases at V and 7 bases at J, with 12 bases between the two ends. CDR3 size: 12 residues. CDR1 and CDR2 (germline): MDHEN, SYDVKM. DNA for the CDR3: TGTGCCAGTGACTCGGTGGGTGAAAAACTGTTTTTT. Translation: CASDSVGEKLFF. Looking up the rest from reference TRBV28 and TRBJ1-4 gives the full variable domain: DVKVTQSSRYLVKRTGEKVFLECVQDMDHENMFWYRQDPGLGLRLIYFSYDVKMKEKGDIPEGYSVSREKKERFSLILESASTNQTSMYLCASDSVGEKLFFGSGTQLSVL.

The rearrangement links TRBV7-3 to TRBJ1-2; 9 nucleotides agree with TRBD1. CDR1 SGHTA and CDR2 FQGTGA come from the germline V gene. Trimming cost V 0 bases and J 8 bases; bases outside gene matches: 4. CDR3 length: 14 residues. The CDR3 reads CASSLTGTGRGYTF. The CDR3 nucleotides are TGTGCCAGCAGCTTAACTGGGACAGGGAGGGGCTACACCTTC.

The chain carries TRBV19 and TRBJ2-2; D is unresolved. This CDR3 has 15 residues. Germline assignment: CDR1 LNHDA and CDR2 SQIVND (reference sequence). V lost 0 bases to trimming and J lost 4 bases, with 9 bases between them. The CDR3 sequence: CASSIDPGRTGELFF. CDR3 bases: TGTGCCAGTAGTATAGACCCCGGACGCACCGGGGAGCTGTTTTTT. Complete variable domain (other parts from reference TRBV19 and TRBJ2-2): DGGITQSPKYLFRKEGQNVTLSCEQNLNHDAMYWYRQDPGQGLRLIYYSQIVNDFQKGDIAEGYSVSREKKESFPLTVTSAQKNPTAFYLCASSIDPGRTGELFFGEGSRLTVL.

V is TRBV21-1 and J is TRBJ1-2; the listed D gene, TRBD1, was not tested against the DNA. TRBV21-1 is annotated as a pseudogene. This CDR3 spans 12 amino acids. In nucleotides, the CDR3 is TGTGCCAGTCACCGGGACAGCGCTGGCTACACCTTC. Translating it yields CASHRDSAGYTF.

This clone appeared once. One base separates it from a far larger clone, so it is likely a read error. This chain uses TRBV29-1 with TRBJ2-3; weak D call: TRBD1 (8 bases). The CDR3 consists of 13 residues. The germline V gene has CDR1 SQVTM and CDR2 ANQGSEA. The CDR3 DNA sequence: TGCCGCGTTGAACAGGGGGGAGGGGATACGCAGTATTTT. The encoded protein is CRVEQGGGDTQYF.

This rearrangement joins TRBV7-2 to TRBJ2-7; D uncertain. The CDR3 runs to 13 residues. CDR1 and CDR2 from the germline V gene are SGHTA and FQGNSA. Trimming shortened V by 1 base and J by 7 bases, and 11 bases separated the two germline ends. The CDR3 bases are TGTGCCAGCAGCTTAGGGGCTAGGGCTGAGCAGTACTTC. It specifies CASSLGARAEQYF.

The gene calls are TRBV7-8 and TRBJ1-1; D uncertain. Germline lookup yields CDR1 SGHVS and CDR2 FQNEAQ. The length of the CDR3 is 12 residues. Trimming removed 3 bases at V and 7 bases at J, with 9 bases between. CDR3 loop: CASSFDYSEAFF. The CDR3 DNA is TGTGCCAGCAGCTTTGACTACAGTGAAGCTTTCTTT.

V usage is TRBV7-9 and J usage is TRBJ2-3, with a tentative D call TRBD2 (5 bases). The germline CDR1 and CDR2 sequences are SEHNR and FQNEAQ (reference sequence). The CDR3 is 15 amino acids. V was clipped by 4 bases and J by 3 bases, with 14 bases between them. CDR3 nucleotide sequence: TGTGCCAGCAGCTCCTTAGGTGGAGGAACAGATACGCAGTATTTT. Translated: CASSSLGGGTDTQYF. The full variable domain, its missing parts supplied by reference TRBV7-9 and TRBJ2-3, is DTGVSQNPRHKITKRGQNVTFRCDPISEHNRLYWYRQTLGQGPEFLTYFQNEAQLEKSRLLSDRFSAERPKGSFSTLEIQRTEQGDSAMYLCASSSLGGGTDTQYFGPGTRLTVL.

This chain uses TRBV30 with TRBJ2-2; D is possibly TRBD1 or TRBD2 (5 bases each). Per germline, CDR1 GTSNPN and CDR2 SVGIG (reference sequence). Trimming stripped 0 bases from V and 6 bases from J, with 8 bases between. The CDR3 has 13 amino acids. DNA of the CDR3: TGTGCCTGGAGTGTGGGGGTGGCCGGGGAGCTGTTTTTT. Translated, it gives CAWSVGVAGELFF.

The V gene is TRBV5-1, the J gene TRBJ2-3; D unclear. Deletions cut 4 bases from V and 2 bases from J, with 8 bases between. Germline V lookup: CDR1 SGHRS, CDR2 YFSETQ. CDR3 length: 13 residues. CDR3 region: CASSVESTDTQYF. DNA for the CDR3: TGCGCCAGCAGCGTGGAGTCCACAGATACGCAGTATTTT. Using reference TRBV5-1 and TRBJ2-3 for the parts outside the CDR3, the full variable domain is KAGVTQTPRYLIKTRGQQVTLSCSPISGHRSVSWYQQTPGQGLQFLFEYFSETQRNKGNFPGRFSGRQFSNSRSEMNVSTLELGDSALYLCASSVESTDTQYFGPGTRLTVL.

Comments on this clone: With a far larger clone one base away, a read error is the likely cause. The V and J genes are TRBV30 and TRBJ1-1; D unresolved. The V gene's germline CDR1 is GTSNPN and CDR2 SVGIG (reference sequence). This CDR3 is built from 12 residues. CDR3 coding DNA: TGTGCCTGGAGTGTACTGGGGTTTGAAGCTCTCTTT. Residues: CAWSVLGFEALF. Using reference TRBV30 and TRBJ1-1 for the parts outside the CDR3, the full variable domain is SQTIHQWPATLVQPVGSPLSLECTVEGTSNPNLYWYRQAAGRGLQLLFYSVGIGQISSEVPQNLSASRPQDRQFILSSKKLLLSDSGFYLCAWSVLGFEALFGQGTRLTVV.

This chain uses TRBV5-1 with TRBJ2-3; TRBD2 matches 12 bases. Germline-derived CDR1 and CDR2 are SGHRS and YFSETQ. V trimming: 5 bases; J trimming: 4 bases; junction bases outside the gene matches: 8. The CDR3 is 16 amino acids. The CDR3 sequence is CASSTTSGSLADTQYF. CDR3 nucleotides: TGCGCCAGCAGTACGACTAGCGGGAGTCTCGCAGATACGCAGTATTTT.

The chain couples TRBV18 to TRBJ2-3; TRBD2 aligns across 15 bases. CDR1 KGHSH and CDR2 LQKENI come from the germline V gene. V shed 1 base and J 2 bases; nucleotides not matched to a gene: 4. There are 18 residues in the CDR3. The chain's CDR3 is CASSPLGLAGGLTDTQYF. The CDR3, as DNA: TGTGCCAGCTCACCACTCGGACTAGCGGGAGGGCTCACAGATACGCAGTATTTT.

Turning to this clone: Only one base separates this from a far larger clonotype, so it likely reflects a read error. The chain is built from TRBV5-1 and TRBJ2-6, with 8 bases lining up with TRBD1. There are 16 residues in the CDR3. Looked up from germline, CDR1 is SGHRS and CDR2 is YFSETQ. The CDR3 loop is CTSSPDRASGANVLTF. CDR3 coding DNA: TGCACCAGCAGTCCGGACAGGGCCTCTGGGGCCAACGTCCTGACTTTC.